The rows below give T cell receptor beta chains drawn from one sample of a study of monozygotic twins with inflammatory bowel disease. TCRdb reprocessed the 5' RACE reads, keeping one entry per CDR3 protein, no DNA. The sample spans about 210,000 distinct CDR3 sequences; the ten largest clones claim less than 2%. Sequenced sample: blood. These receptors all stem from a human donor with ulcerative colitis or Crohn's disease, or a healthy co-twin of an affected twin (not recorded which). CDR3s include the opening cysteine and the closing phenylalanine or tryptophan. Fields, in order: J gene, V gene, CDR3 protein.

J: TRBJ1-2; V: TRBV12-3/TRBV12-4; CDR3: CASSPRTGSGYTF
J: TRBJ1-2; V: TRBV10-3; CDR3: CAISDDGMTNYGYTF
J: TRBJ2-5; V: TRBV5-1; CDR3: CASSLGSAPGGETQYF
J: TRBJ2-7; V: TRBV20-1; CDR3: CSASGGPGQKSYEQYF
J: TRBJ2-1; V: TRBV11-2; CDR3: CASSSIGVLWEQFF
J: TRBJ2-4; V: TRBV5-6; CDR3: CASSLRGQGRENIQYF
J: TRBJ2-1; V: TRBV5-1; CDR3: CASSHGTSGRGEQFF
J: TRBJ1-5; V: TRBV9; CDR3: CASSVGGTAHQPQHF
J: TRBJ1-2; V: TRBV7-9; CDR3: CASSPTTGQGTGYTF
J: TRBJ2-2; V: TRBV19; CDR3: CASANPSGTGATGELFF
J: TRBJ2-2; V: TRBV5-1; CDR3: CASSPPGREVAGELFF
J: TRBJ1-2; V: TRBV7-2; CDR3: CASSLRGIGGYTF
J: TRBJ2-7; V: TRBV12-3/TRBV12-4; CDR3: CASSSPGGGYEQYF
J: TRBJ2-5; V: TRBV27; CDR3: CASSFRDRGKETQYF
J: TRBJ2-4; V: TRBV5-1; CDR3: CASSLAGPGQNIQYF
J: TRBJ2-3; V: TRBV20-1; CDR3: CSAFGTSKGQDTQYF
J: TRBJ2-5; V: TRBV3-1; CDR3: CASSPTDWTGMETQYF
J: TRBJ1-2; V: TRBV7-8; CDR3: CASSLGLQFYGYTF
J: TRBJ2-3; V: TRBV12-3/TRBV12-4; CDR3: CASIQGLARDTQYF
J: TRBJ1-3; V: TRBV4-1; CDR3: CASSQRAAVYSGNTIYF
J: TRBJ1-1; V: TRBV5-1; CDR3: CASALLESLNAEAFF
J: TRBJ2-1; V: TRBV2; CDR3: CASRPGLAGGTEQFF
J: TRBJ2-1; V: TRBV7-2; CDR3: CASTLLQGVRLEQFF
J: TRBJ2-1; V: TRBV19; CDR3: CASSIERDRAIGNEQFF
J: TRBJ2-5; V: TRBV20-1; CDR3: CSATLSIQETQYF
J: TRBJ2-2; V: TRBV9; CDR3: CASSPRQGSVGELFF
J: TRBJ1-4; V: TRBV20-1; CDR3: CSASLGIANEKLFF
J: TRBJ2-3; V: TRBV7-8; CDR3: CARHLTGDGPDTQYF
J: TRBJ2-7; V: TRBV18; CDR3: CASSPGTAPYEQYF
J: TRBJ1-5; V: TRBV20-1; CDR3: CSARDWGGPSQPQHF
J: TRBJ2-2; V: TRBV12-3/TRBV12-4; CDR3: CASSLGYERAGDTGELFF
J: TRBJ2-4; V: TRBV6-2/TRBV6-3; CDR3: CASSYSTDVAKNIQYF
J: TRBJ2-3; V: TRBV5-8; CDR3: CASSRGLQGRTDTQYF
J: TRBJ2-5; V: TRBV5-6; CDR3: CASSFLAGEETQYF
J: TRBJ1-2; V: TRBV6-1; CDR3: CASSGGGRSLGYTF
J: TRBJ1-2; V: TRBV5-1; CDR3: CASSLDNSFYYGYTF
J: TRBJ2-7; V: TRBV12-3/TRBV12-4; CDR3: CASSFTRGTEQYF
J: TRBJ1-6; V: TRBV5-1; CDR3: CASSLGSGQHNSPLHF
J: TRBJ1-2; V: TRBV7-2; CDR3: CASSPPWGAGNYGYTF
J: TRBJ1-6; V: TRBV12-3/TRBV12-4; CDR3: CASSFATHSPLHF
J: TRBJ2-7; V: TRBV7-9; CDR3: CASSPRAGDRMHEQYF
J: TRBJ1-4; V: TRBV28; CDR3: CASSQHAQGPFVKLFF
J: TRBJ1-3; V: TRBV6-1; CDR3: CASSRQGAGNTIYF
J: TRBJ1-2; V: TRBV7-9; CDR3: CASSLGDRGVPNYGYTF
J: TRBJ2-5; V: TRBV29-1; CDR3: CSGRSAQETQYF
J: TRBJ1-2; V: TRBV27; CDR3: CASSFRGSYGYTF